Listed here is a single T cell receptor (beta chain). Its antigen is unknown. No base quality values were provided; no much bigger clone lies one nucleotide off. This entry belongs to a study of T cell changes during pregnancy in multiple sclerosis (dated by TCRdb to between 2018 and 2021). Concerning the study at large: In women with multiple sclerosis, the researchers looked at how the T cell repertoire shifted as pregnancy progressed.

The germline V gene sets CDR1 to SQVTM and CDR2 to ANQGSEA. The CDR3 measures 15 amino acids from cysteine to phenylalanine. This entry keeps only the CDR3 DNA: 45 bases, framed from base 1. Trimming leaves V shorter by 4 bases and J shorter by 4 bases, with the junction holding 11 bases beyond the gene matches. Receptor amplification or capture employed the immunoSEQ multiplex PCR assay. TCRdb mirrors the immuneACCESS table, restricted to in-frame sequences. Some clones are absent from its copies; in checked studies, under half trace to an unresolved V gene, and the reason for the others is unknown. The sample contains fewer than 85,000 clones, 92% of them found a single time. The ten largest clones capture approximately 2.4% of the sample.

The sample was peripheral blood, taken before pregnancy. The TCR sequence derives from a female donor with multiple sclerosis, enrolled in a pregnancy study. The rearranged chain carries TRBV29-1 and TRBJ2-7; 9 bases in the junction line up with TRBD1. The DNA sequence is given as TGCAGCGTTGCTGTAGGACAGGGGCGATTTTACGAGCAGTACTTC. Its protein is CSVAVGQGRFYEQYF.